This T cell receptor beta chain was observed in a study of blood T cells in healthy people across ages. General observations from the study: More naive CD4+ cells and higher diversity marked long-lived donors relative to aged donors.

There were healthy Caucasian individuals from Russia, aged roughly 6 to 90, serving as donors. CDR3 length equals 15 residues. The germline V gene has CDR1 SGHRS and CDR2 YFSETQ. Through a sample-barcoded 5' primer and a J-beta primer mix, a second PCR was run for about 6 to 11 cycles. Every sample returned 2.5 million or more CDR3-containing paired-end reads. TCRdb re-derived calls from the 5' RACE reads in MiXCR, one entry per CDR3 protein. The sample contains 700,000 to 950,000 distinct CDR3 sequences, roughly 64% of which appear only once. As to this clonotype: The antigen is unknown. One end of the junction varies from germline; a read error may be responsible.

The sample consisted of blood. The rearrangement links TRBV5-1 to TRBJ2-4, with D hard to call. The sequence was obtained from a man in his thirties or forties in good health. For the CDR3, the DNA is TGCGCCAGCAGCTTGGGCCCGGGCGCCAAAAACATTCCGTACTTC. It specifies CASSLGPGAKNIPYF.